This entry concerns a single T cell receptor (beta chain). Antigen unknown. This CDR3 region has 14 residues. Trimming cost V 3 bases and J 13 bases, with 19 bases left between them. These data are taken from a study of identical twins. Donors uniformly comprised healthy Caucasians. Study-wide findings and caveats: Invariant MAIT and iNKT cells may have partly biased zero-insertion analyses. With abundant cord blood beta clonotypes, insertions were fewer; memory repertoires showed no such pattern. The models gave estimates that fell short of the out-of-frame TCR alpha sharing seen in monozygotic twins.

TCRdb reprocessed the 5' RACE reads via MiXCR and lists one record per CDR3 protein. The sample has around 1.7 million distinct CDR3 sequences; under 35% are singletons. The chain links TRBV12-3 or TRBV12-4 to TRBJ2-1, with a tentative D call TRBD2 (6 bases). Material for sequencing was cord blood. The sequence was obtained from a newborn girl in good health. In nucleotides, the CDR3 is TGTGCCAGCAGTTTTCGTTCGGGGGAAGAGACCCAGTTCTTC. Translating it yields CASSFRSGEETQFF.